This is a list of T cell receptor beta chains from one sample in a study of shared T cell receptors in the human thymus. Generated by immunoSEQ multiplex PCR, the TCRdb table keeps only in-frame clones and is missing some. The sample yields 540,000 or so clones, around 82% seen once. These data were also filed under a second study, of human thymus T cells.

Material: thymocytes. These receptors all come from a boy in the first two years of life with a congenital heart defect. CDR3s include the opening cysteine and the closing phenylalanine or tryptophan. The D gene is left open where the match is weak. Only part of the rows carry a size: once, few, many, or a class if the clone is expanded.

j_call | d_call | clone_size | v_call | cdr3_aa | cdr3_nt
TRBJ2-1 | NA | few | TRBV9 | CASSVNSYNEQFF | TGTGCCAGCAGCGTAAACAGCTACAATGAGCAGTTCTTC
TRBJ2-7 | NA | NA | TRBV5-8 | CASSLVQGNGEQYF | TGTGCCAGCAGCTTGGTCCAGGGGAATGGCGAGCAGTACTTC
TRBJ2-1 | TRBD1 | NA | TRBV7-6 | CASSLYGDRGQHEQFF | TGTGCCAGCAGCTTGTACGGGGACAGGGGGCAGCATGAGCAGTTCTTC
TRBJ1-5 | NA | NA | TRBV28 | CASSFSATGTRVPPWGIRPQHF | TGTGCCAGCAGTTTTTCGGCAACCGGGACACGGGTACCTCCCTGGGGGATACGGCCCCAGCATTTT
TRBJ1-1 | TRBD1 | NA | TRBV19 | CASRDREGGNTEAFF | TGTGCCAGTAGGGACAGGGAGGGGGGGAACACTGAAGCTTTCTTT
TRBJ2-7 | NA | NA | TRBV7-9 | CASSWRYNDEQYF | TGTGCCAGCAGCTGGCGGTATAACGACGAGCAGTACTTC
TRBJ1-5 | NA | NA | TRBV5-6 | CASSLVDAGSLGQPQHF | TGTGCCAGCAGCTTGGTCGATGCAGGGTCTCTCGGGCAGCCCCAGCATTTT
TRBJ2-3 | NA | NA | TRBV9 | CASSLRSGRGSTDTQYF | TGTGCCAGCAGCCTGCGATCCGGGCGGGGTAGCACAGATACGCAGTATTTT
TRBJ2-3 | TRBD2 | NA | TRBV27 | CASKFVLAGVIRDTQYF | TGTGCCAGCAAATTTGTTCTGGCGGGAGTTATTCGAGATACGCAGTATTTT
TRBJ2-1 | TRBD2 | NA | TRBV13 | CASRPGTSVRSSYNEQFF | TGTGCCAGCAGACCCGGGACTAGCGTCAGGAGCTCCTACAATGAGCAGTTCTTC
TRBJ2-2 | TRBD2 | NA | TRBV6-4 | CASSDSKRDGTGELFF | TGTGCCAGCAGTGACTCAAAGCGGGATGGAACCGGGGAGCTGTTTTTT
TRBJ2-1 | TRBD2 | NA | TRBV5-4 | CASSRGGSGSRVWNNEQFF | TGTGCCAGCAGCCGGGGTGGTAGCGGGAGCCGGGTGTGGAACAATGAGCAGTTCTTC
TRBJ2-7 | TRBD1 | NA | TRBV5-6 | CASSGGQGTYEQYF | TGTGCCAGCAGTGGGGGACAGGGAACCTACGAGCAGTACTTC
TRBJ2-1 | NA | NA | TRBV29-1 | CSVEIEGPNEQFF | TGCAGCGTTGAAATTGAGGGCCCGAATGAGCAGTTCTTC
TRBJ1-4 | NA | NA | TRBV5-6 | CASSSWVGGKLFF | TGTGCCAGCAGCTCTTGGGTAGGGGGAAAACTGTTTTTT
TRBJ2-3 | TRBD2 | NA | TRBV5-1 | CASSPLGTSGRRTDTQYF | TGCGCCAGCAGCCCCCTCGGGACTAGCGGGAGGAGGACAGATACGCAGTATTTT
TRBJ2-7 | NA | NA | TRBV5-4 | CASSPRIGGSSYEQYF | TGTGCCAGCAGCCCTAGAATCGGAGGGAGCTCCTACGAGCAGTACTTC
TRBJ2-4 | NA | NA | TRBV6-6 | CASKDRASVAKNIQYF | TGTGCCAGCAAGGACAGAGCTTCCGTAGCCAAAAACATTCAGTACTTC
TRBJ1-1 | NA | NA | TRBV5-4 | CASSLMGWAFEAFF | TGTGCCAGCAGCTTGATGGGTTGGGCCTTTGAAGCTTTCTTT
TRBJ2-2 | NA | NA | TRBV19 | CASSPFFHTGELFF | TGTGCCAGTAGTCCCTTTTTTCACACCGGGGAGCTGTTTTTT
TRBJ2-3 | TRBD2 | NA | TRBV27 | CASSLSLAGGPDTQYF | TGTGCCAGCAGTTTAAGCTTAGCGGGAGGCCCAGATACGCAGTATTTT
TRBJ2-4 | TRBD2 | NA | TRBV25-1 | CASSEYRGLAAMLRIQYF | TGTGCCAGCAGTGAATATCGAGGACTAGCGGCGATGTTACGCATTCAGTACTTC
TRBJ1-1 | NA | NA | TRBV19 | CASTPHERSSNTEAFF | TGTGCCAGTACCCCCCACGAGCGGAGTTCGAACACTGAAGCTTTCTTT
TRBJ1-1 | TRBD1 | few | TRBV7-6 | CASSRQGARAFF | TGTGCCAGCAGCCGACAGGGGGCCCGAGCTTTCTTT
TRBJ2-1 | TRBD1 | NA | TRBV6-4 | CATRDRENNEQFF | TGTGCCACCCGGGACAGGGAAAACAATGAGCAGTTCTTC
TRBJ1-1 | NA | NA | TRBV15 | CATQVGRRGEAFF | TGTGCCACCCAAGTGGGGAGACGGGGGGAAGCTTTCTTT
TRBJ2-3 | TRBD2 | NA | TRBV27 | CASSLADTDTQYF | TGTGCCAGCAGTCTAGCGGACACAGATACGCAGTATTTT
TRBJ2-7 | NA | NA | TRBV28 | CASRVGQPQSGEQYF | TGTGCCAGCAGAGTAGGTCAACCCCAAAGCGGCGAGCAGTACTTC
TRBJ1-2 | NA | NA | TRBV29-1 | CSARWGDYGYTF | TGCAGCGCCCGGTGGGGGGACTATGGCTACACCTTC
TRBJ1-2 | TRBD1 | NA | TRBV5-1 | CASSLRQGKGYTF | TGCGCCAGCAGCTTACGACAGGGGAAAGGCTACACCTTC
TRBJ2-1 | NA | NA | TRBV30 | CAAPLSGVRYEQFF | TGTGCCGCACCTCTGTCGGGAGTTCGGTATGAGCAGTTCTTC
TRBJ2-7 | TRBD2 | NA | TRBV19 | CASTAGGDEQYF | TGTGCCAGTACAGCGGGGGGGGACGAGCAGTACTTC
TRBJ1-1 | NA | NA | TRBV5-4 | CASSLATNTEAFF | TGTGCCAGCAGCTTGGCTACGAACACTGAAGCTTTCTTT
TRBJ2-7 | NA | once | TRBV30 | CAWSVLPGVAEYEQYF | TGTGCCTGGAGTGTACTTCCCGGGGTAGCGGAGTACGAGCAGTACTTC
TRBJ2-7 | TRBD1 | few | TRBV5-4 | CASSLRGTGAPYEQYF | TGTGCCAGCAGCTTGAGGGGGACAGGGGCGCCCTACGAGCAGTACTTC
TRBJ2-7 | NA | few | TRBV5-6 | CASSLGVEGQYF | TGTGCCAGCAGCCTTGGGGTCGAGGGACAGTACTTC
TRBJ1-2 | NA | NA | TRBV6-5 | CASSSQQGNYGYTF | TGTGCCAGCAGTAGCCAACAGGGAAACTATGGCTACACCTTC
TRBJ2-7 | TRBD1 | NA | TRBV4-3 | CASSQGHRDRVHEQYF | TGCGCCAGCAGCCAAGGTCACCGGGACAGGGTCCACGAGCAGTACTTC
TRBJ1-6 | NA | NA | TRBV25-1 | CASSISGLALHF | TGTGCCAGCAGTATCTCAGGTTTAGCCCTCCACTTT
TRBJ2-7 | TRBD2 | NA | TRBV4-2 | CASSQSTGLAGGLAYEQYF | TGTGCCAGCAGCCAATCAACAGGACTAGCGGGAGGGCTAGCCTACGAGCAGTACTTC
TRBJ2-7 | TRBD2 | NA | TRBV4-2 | CASSQGHRVFLAGTSYEQYF | TGTGCCAGCAGCCAAGGGCACAGGGTCTTCCTAGCGGGGACGTCCTACGAGCAGTACTTC
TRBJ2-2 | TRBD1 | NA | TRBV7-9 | CASSLGTGGGELFF | TGTGCCAGCAGCCTCGGGACAGGGGGAGGGGAGCTGTTTTTT
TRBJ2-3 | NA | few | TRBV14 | CASSLRPTIHDTQYF | TGTGCCAGCAGTTTAAGGCCTACTATCCACGATACGCAGTATTTT
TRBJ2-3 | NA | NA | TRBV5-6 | CASSLAAKGGLLSTDTQYF | TGTGCCAGCAGCTTGGCGGCAAAGGGGGGACTACTTAGCACAGATACGCAGTATTTT
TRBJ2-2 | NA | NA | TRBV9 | CASSPRLGTGELFF | TGTGCCAGCAGCCCCCGACTAGGGACCGGGGAGCTGTTTTTT
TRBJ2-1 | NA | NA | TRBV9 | CASSVGGDEQFF | TGTGCCAGCAGCGTAGGGGGGGATGAGCAGTTCTTC
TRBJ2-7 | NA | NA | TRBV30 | CAWSVSRQYEQYF | TGTGCCTGGAGTGTTAGTAGACAGTACGAGCAGTACTTC
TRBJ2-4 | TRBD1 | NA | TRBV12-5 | CASGPLTGGGQYF | TGTGCTAGTGGTCCCCTAACAGGGGGTGGTCAGTACTTC
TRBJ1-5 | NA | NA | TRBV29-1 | CSVGQANQPQHF | TGCAGCGTTGGACAAGCCAATCAGCCCCAGCATTTT
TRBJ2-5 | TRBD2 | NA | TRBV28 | CASSPPPTSGKETQYF | TGTGCCAGCAGTCCCCCCCCTACTAGCGGAAAAGAGACCCAGTACTTC
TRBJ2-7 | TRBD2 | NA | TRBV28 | CAPGLAGSPSYEQYF | TGTGCACCGGGACTAGCGGGAAGCCCCTCCTACGAGCAGTACTTC
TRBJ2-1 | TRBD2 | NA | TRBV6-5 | CASSYGRSGRVYEQFF | TGTGCCAGCAGTTACGGGCGGAGCGGGAGGGTCTATGAGCAGTTCTTC